This is a list of T cell receptor beta chains from one sample in a study of OX40 agonist ivuxolimab in advanced cancers. The assay was immunoSEQ multiplex PCR, and TCRdb's table has in-frame clones only and misses some. The profile covers roughly 34,000 clones, with less than 90% appearing a single time and roughly 1.9% taken by the ten largest. The sample in question was CD4+ or CD8+ T cells sorted from blood, obtained in a trial of the OX40 agonist ivuxolimab. These receptors originate from an adult with an advanced solid tumor such as melanoma, head and neck, liver or kidney cancer. Both conserved end residues are part of each CDR3. Each record gives: J gene, clone size, D gene, V gene, CDR3 protein, CDR3 DNA. A D gene is named only where the DNA matches it firmly. Size tells how often a clone was seen (once, few, many) or the class of an expanded clone, and some rows leave it out.

J gene: TRBJ2-2
clone size: -
D gene: TRBD1
V gene: TRBV6-6
CDR3 protein: CASRNRDREAGELFF
CDR3 DNA: TGTGCCAGCAGGAACCGGGACAGGGAGGCCGGGGAGCTGTTTTTT

J gene: TRBJ2-1
clone size: once
D gene: -
V gene: TRBV6-5
CDR3 protein: CASTPAPKVVQFF
CDR3 DNA: TGTGCCAGCACCCCAGCCCCCAAAGTAGTGCAGTTCTTC

J gene: TRBJ2-2
clone size: -
D gene: -
V gene: TRBV7-3
CDR3 protein: CASSPSSGSRFGELFF
CDR3 DNA: TGTGCCAGCAGTCCCAGTTCGGGATCCCGTTTTGGGGAGCTGTTTTTT

J gene: TRBJ2-3
clone size: -
D gene: TRBD2
V gene: TRBV7-2
CDR3 protein: CASPLSGTTGTDTQYF
CDR3 DNA: TGTGCCAGCCCCTTGTCCGGGACTACGGGCACAGATACGCAGTATTTT

J gene: TRBJ1-2
clone size: -
D gene: TRBD1
V gene: TRBV4-1
CDR3 protein: CASSQGRQGRSGYTF
CDR3 DNA: TGCGCCAGCAGCCAAGGCCGACAGGGGAGAAGTGGCTACACCTTC

J gene: TRBJ2-7
clone size: -
D gene: -
V gene: TRBV11-3
CDR3 protein: CASSSSDAEQYF
CDR3 DNA: TGTGCCAGCAGCTCCTCGGATGCCGAGCAGTACTTC

J gene: TRBJ1-5
clone size: once
D gene: TRBD1
V gene: TRBV18
CDR3 protein: CASSLTGRDQPQHF
CDR3 DNA: TGTGCCAGCTCACTGACAGGGCGGGATCAGCCCCAGCATTTT

J gene: TRBJ2-2
clone size: -
D gene: TRBD2
V gene: TRBV25-1
CDR3 protein: CASSLAGAGELFF
CDR3 DNA: TGTGCCAGCAGTTTGGCGGGGGCCGGGGAGCTGTTTTTT

J gene: TRBJ2-6
clone size: -
D gene: -
V gene: TRBV7-2
CDR3 protein: CASSRNSGANVLTF
CDR3 DNA: TGTGCCAGCAGCCGGAACTCTGGGGCCAACGTCCTGACTTTC

J gene: TRBJ1-5
clone size: -
D gene: TRBD1
V gene: TRBV19
CDR3 protein: CASSGQGASQPQHF
CDR3 DNA: TGTGCCAGTAGTGGGCAGGGGGCGAGTCAGCCCCAGCATTTT

J gene: TRBJ2-3
clone size: -
D gene: -
V gene: TRBV19
CDR3 protein: CASSLQGSTDTQYF
CDR3 DNA: TGTGCCAGTAGTTTACAGGGAAGCACAGATACGCAGTATTTT

J gene: TRBJ2-1
clone size: -
D gene: TRBD2
V gene: TRBV2
CDR3 protein: CASSTSGRNNEQFF
CDR3 DNA: TGTGCCAGCAGTACCAGCGGGAGAAACAATGAGCAGTTCTTC

J gene: TRBJ1-2
clone size: medium-sized
D gene: -
V gene: TRBV6-1
CDR3 protein: CASSEDKALYGYTF
CDR3 DNA: TGTGCCAGCAGTGAAGATAAAGCACTCTATGGCTACACCTTC

J gene: TRBJ1-5
clone size: -
D gene: -
V gene: TRBV6-6
CDR3 protein: CASRGRETQPQHF
CDR3 DNA: TGTGCCAGCCGGGGAAGGGAAACTCAGCCCCAGCATTTT

J gene: TRBJ2-3
clone size: -
D gene: -
V gene: TRBV11-3
CDR3 protein: CASSLGRGEEKSTDTQYF
CDR3 DNA: TGTGCCAGCAGCTTAGGCCGGGGCGAAGAGAAAAGCACAGATACGCAGTATTTT

J gene: TRBJ2-1
clone size: -
D gene: -
V gene: TRBV29-1
CDR3 protein: CSVEDLTEQFF
CDR3 DNA: TGCAGCGTTGAAGATTTGACTGAGCAGTTCTTC

J gene: TRBJ1-3
clone size: once
D gene: TRBD1
V gene: TRBV19
CDR3 protein: CASTLAAGGMSGNTIYF
CDR3 DNA: TGTGCCAGTACCCTCGCCGCAGGGGGCATGTCTGGAAACACCATATATTTT

J gene: TRBJ2-3
clone size: -
D gene: -
V gene: TRBV6-6
CDR3 protein: CASSPKADTQYF
CDR3 DNA: TGTGCCAGCAGCCCAAAGGCAGATACGCAGTATTTT

J gene: TRBJ2-1
clone size: -
D gene: TRBD2
V gene: TRBV6-6
CDR3 protein: CASRRPGLAYNEQFF
CDR3 DNA: TGTGCCAGCAGGAGACCGGGACTAGCATACAATGAGCAGTTCTTC

J gene: TRBJ2-2
clone size: -
D gene: -
V gene: TRBV9
CDR3 protein: CASSSRGEDRGHTGELFF
CDR3 DNA: TGTGCCAGCAGCTCACGGGGAGAAGACCGCGGTCACACCGGGGAGCTGTTTTTT

J gene: TRBJ1-2
clone size: -
D gene: -
V gene: TRBV5-1
CDR3 protein: CASSFLTDGQQYGYTF
CDR3 DNA: TGCGCCAGCAGCTTTCTCACGGACGGCCAACAGTATGGCTACACCTTC

J gene: TRBJ1-6
clone size: -
D gene: -
V gene: TRBV4-1
CDR3 protein: CASSQETVGNSPLHF
CDR3 DNA: TGCGCCAGCAGCCAAGAGACAGTCGGCAATTCACCCCTCCACTTT

J gene: TRBJ1-6
clone size: -
D gene: -
V gene: TRBV5-4
CDR3 protein: CASSLNAGNSPLHF
CDR3 DNA: TGTGCCAGCAGCTTGAACGCCGGGAATTCACCCCTCCACTTT

J gene: TRBJ2-1
clone size: -
D gene: TRBD2
V gene: TRBV18
CDR3 protein: CASSPRAGTYNEQFF
CDR3 DNA: TGTGCCAGCTCACCACGAGCGGGAACCTACAATGAGCAGTTCTTC

J gene: TRBJ2-7
clone size: -
D gene: -
V gene: TRBV12-1
CDR3 protein: CASSSTGGGEQYF
CDR3 DNA: TGTGCCAGCAGCTCGACAGGGGGCGGCGAGCAGTACTTC

J gene: TRBJ1-6
clone size: -
D gene: -
V gene: TRBV30
CDR3 protein: CAWSVVASPLHF
CDR3 DNA: TGTGCCTGGAGTGTAGTAGCTTCACCCCTCCACTTT

J gene: TRBJ2-2
clone size: -
D gene: -
V gene: TRBV6-5
CDR3 protein: CASRVTTNTGELFF
CDR3 DNA: TGTGCCAGCAGAGTTACTACGAACACCGGGGAGCTGTTTTTT

J gene: TRBJ2-3
clone size: -
D gene: -
V gene: TRBV9
CDR3 protein: CASTRTISSTDTQYF
CDR3 DNA: TGTGCCAGCACGCGGACCATTTCTAGCACAGATACGCAGTATTTT

J gene: TRBJ1-5
clone size: -
D gene: TRBD1
V gene: TRBV28
CDR3 protein: CASSLAGTGSKDGQPQHF
CDR3 DNA: TGTGCCAGCAGTTTAGCAGGGACAGGGTCGAAGGACGGTCAGCCCCAGCATTTT

J gene: TRBJ1-3
clone size: -
D gene: TRBD1
V gene: TRBV19
CDR3 protein: CASRPGGSGNTIYF
CDR3 DNA: TGTGCCAGTAGGCCAGGGGGCTCTGGAAACACCATATATTTT

J gene: TRBJ1-1
clone size: few
D gene: -
V gene: TRBV28
CDR3 protein: CASGRDRRNTEAFF
CDR3 DNA: TGTGCCAGCGGCCGGGACCGGAGGAACACTGAAGCTTTCTTT

J gene: TRBJ1-3
clone size: -
D gene: -
V gene: TRBV2
CDR3 protein: CASSELGSGNTIYF
CDR3 DNA: TGTGCCAGCAGTGAACTCGGATCTGGAAACACCATATATTTT

J gene: TRBJ2-2
clone size: -
D gene: TRBD2
V gene: TRBV9
CDR3 protein: CASSEFSGRAPGELFF
CDR3 DNA: TGTGCCAGCAGCGAGTTTAGCGGGAGGGCCCCCGGGGAGCTGTTTTTT

J gene: TRBJ1-2
clone size: -
D gene: -
V gene: TRBV28
CDR3 protein: CATSGGDNYGYTF
CDR3 DNA: TGTGCCACCAGTGGCGGGGATAACTATGGCTACACCTTC

J gene: TRBJ2-7
clone size: -
D gene: -
V gene: TRBV19
CDR3 protein: CASSIDRGSPSSYEQYF
CDR3 DNA: TGTGCCAGTAGTATAGATAGGGGGTCACCTAGCTCCTACGAGCAGTACTTC

J gene: TRBJ2-3
clone size: -
D gene: -
V gene: TRBV5-1
CDR3 protein: CASSTGQGAVSSTDTQYF
CDR3 DNA: TGCGCCAGCAGTACTGGGCAGGGCGCCGTTTCTAGCACAGATACGCAGTATTTT

J gene: TRBJ2-7
clone size: -
D gene: -
V gene: TRBV7-9
CDR3 protein: CASSLDNKGDEQYF
CDR3 DNA: TGTGCCAGCAGCTTAGACAATAAGGGCGACGAGCAGTACTTC

J gene: TRBJ2-7
clone size: -
D gene: TRBD2
V gene: TRBV4-2
CDR3 protein: CASSQGDSGSYEQYF
CDR3 DNA: TGTGCCAGCAGCCAAGGTGATAGCGGGAGCTACGAGCAGTACTTC

J gene: TRBJ2-2
clone size: -
D gene: -
V gene: TRBV11-2
CDR3 protein: CASSSTARNPLNTGELFF
CDR3 DNA: TGTGCCAGCAGCTCCACCGCTAGGAACCCACTGAACACCGGGGAGCTGTTTTTT

J gene: TRBJ1-3
clone size: -
D gene: TRBD1
V gene: TRBV10-2
CDR3 protein: CASSESGQGNTIYF
CDR3 DNA: TGCGCCAGCAGTGAGTCGGGACAGGGAAACACCATATATTTT

J gene: TRBJ2-1
clone size: -
D gene: TRBD2
V gene: TRBV13
CDR3 protein: CASSLGLAGGYNEQFF
CDR3 DNA: TGTGCCAGCAGCTTAGGACTAGCGGGAGGATACAATGAGCAGTTCTTC

J gene: TRBJ2-2
clone size: -
D gene: -
V gene: TRBV5-4
CDR3 protein: CASSFGRGTGELFF
CDR3 DNA: TGTGCCAGCAGCTTTGGCAGGGGCACCGGGGAGCTGTTTTTT